Below, one T cell receptor beta chain is given with its context. Antigen specificity is unknown. These data originate in a study of cytomegalovirus exposure and HLA in healthy donors. Looking at the study overall: When fewer than 400 donors were genotyped, roughly four fifths of them were found to fall in the Caucasian-associated ancestry cluster. Broader study findings: Later analysis demonstrated an association between a missense DCLRE1C variant and TCR beta V- and J-gene trimming. Some TCR beta chains (164 of them) were listed as cytomegalovirus-associated. Among the most significant clusters, several appeared linked to common viral pathogens in a later analysis.

Germline values: CDR1 SGHTA, CDR2 FQGTGA. Trimming cost V 5 bases and J 3 bases, with 10 bases left between them. The CDR3 is 14 residues long. PCR primers comprised 60 Vbeta and 13 Jbeta primers. The table came from immunoSEQ multiplex PCR; TCRdb's copy has only in-frame clones and leaves some out. The data contain about 200,000 clones, 79% of them singletons. The sample taken for sequencing was PBMCs. The V and J genes are TRBV7-3 and TRBJ2-2; TRBD2 is a possible D gene (5 bases). This sequence originates from a male donor in good health and CMV-seropositive. The CDR3 region is CASSPLGDTGELFF. The CDR3 DNA follows: TGTGCCAGCAGCCCCCTCGGGGACACCGGGGAGCTGTTTTTT.